This T cell receptor beta chain was captured in a study of T cells after yellow fever vaccination. Notes on the study in general: Most clones from primary vaccination were detected again post-booster (96% CD4, approximately 90% CD8).

Generation of TCR cDNA used 5'RACE template switching (which added a universal primer site and UMIs). TCRdb analysed the 5' RACE reads with MiXCR anew, one entry per CDR3 protein. Of some 350,000 distinct CDR3 sequences in the sample, about 4% were seen once. Notes on this clonotype: The antigen remains undetermined.

V was pared by 4 bases and J by 4 bases, with 8 bases of the junction left unmatched. CDR1 is SGHTA, CDR2 FQGNSA, per germline. The CDR3 extends over 15 amino acids. This clonotype originated in a man between 18 and 29 years old who received the YFV17D yellow fever vaccine. The sample in question was PBMCs, obtained 5 days after the yellow fever booster vaccination. The rearrangement joins TRBV7-2 to TRBJ1-2, with 8 positions matching TRBD1. The CDR3 DNA reads as TGTGCCAGCAGCTCAAAGGGACAGGACACCTATGGCTACACCTTC. Translation: CASSSKGQDTYGYTF. The entire variable domain, with the rest obtained from reference TRBV7-2 and TRBJ1-2, is as follows: GAGVSQSPSNKVTEKGKDVELRCDPISGHTALYWYRQSLGQGLEFLIYFQGNSAPDKSGLPSDRFSAERTGGSVSTLTIQRTQQEDSAVYLCASSSKGQDTYGYTFGSGTRLTVV.